This T cell receptor beta chain was obtained from a study of Ad26.COV2.S vaccination and SARS-CoV-2 variants. Study-wide context: As a participant in COV1001, the donor was in the Ad26.COV2.S trial arm.

The assay was immunoSEQ multiplex PCR, and TCRdb's table has in-frame clones only and misses some. The table lists hundreds of thousands of clones, roughly 90% of them singletons. Study observations and caveats: Participants in the vaccine arm had higher spike-specific TCR breadth; placebo recipients had lower.

On this clone: Its antigen is not identified.

Stated treatment: 15 to 20 received Ad26.COV2.S at low or high dose, single or two shots; roughly five received placebo; per-sample allocation not given. The samples were gathered on day 63 after the first injection of vaccine or placebo. The vaccine antigen was prefusion-stabilized Wuhan SARS-CoV-2 spike. The V and J ends lost 6 bases and 0 bases respectively, with 18 bases between them. The V gene's germline CDR1 is ENHRY and CDR2 SYGVKD. The CDR3 has 17 amino acids. V and J are TRBV10-3 and TRBJ2-1, with D unclear. The TCR comes from a person between 18 and 65 years old who received the Ad26.COV2.S COVID-19 vaccine or a placebo. The specimen was peripheral blood, collected in a trial of Ad26.COV2.S vaccine versus placebo. Here the CDR3 reads CAISTPDGSSSYNEQFF. DNA of the CDR3: TGTGCCATCAGCACCCCGGACGGATCGAGCTCCTACAATGAGCAGTTCTTC.